These T cell receptor beta chains were read from a single sample in a study of shared clonotypes between healthy human individuals. Libraries were prepared by immunoSEQ multiplex PCR; TCRdb keeps only in-frame clonotypes and omits some of them. This table has some 2.1 million clones, roughly 94% appearing once. Sequenced input: naive CD8+ T cells sorted from blood. Receptors were obtained from a man younger than 35 in good health. Each CDR3 is given with its conserved first and last residue. D genes are given only for firm matches. Expanded clones get a size class; other rows say once, few or many, or leave the size out.

CDR3 protein | CDR3 DNA | CDR3 length | J gene | V gene | clone size | D gene
CASSAPERRVYGYTF | TGTGCCAGCAGCGCTCCCGAGCGCAGGGTCTATGGCTACACCTTC | 15 | TRBJ1-2 | TRBV9 | . | .
CASSHTSGTYEQYF | TGTGCCAGCAGCCATACCTCGGGAACCTACGAGCAGTACTTC | 14 | TRBJ2-7 | TRBV7-9 | . | .
CAWGLAGGNEQFF | TGTGCCTGGGGACTAGCGGGAGGGAATGAGCAGTTCTTC | 13 | TRBJ2-1 | TRBV30 | few | TRBD2
CSAPGQDYGYTF | TGCAGCGCACCGGGACAGGACTATGGCTACACCTTC | 12 | TRBJ1-2 | TRBV29-1 | . | TRBD1
CASSQVVIRDTGELFF | TGCGCCAGCAGCCAAGTGGTTATTAGGGACACCGGGGAGCTGTTTTTT | 16 | TRBJ2-2 | TRBV4-3 | once | .
CASSLSSQVFENEKLFF | TGTGCCAGCAGTTTATCATCGCAGGTCTTCGAGAATGAAAAACTGTTTTTT | 17 | TRBJ1-4 | TRBV27 | . | .
CASSVSVLGALAGESTGELFF | TGTGCCAGCAGCGTAAGCGTCCTGGGGGCGCTAGCGGGAGAGAGCACCGGGGAGCTGTTTTTT | 21 | TRBJ2-2 | TRBV9 | . | TRBD2
CASSLGGTGAQEQYF | TGTGCCAGCAGCTTAGGAGGGACAGGGGCACAAGAGCAGTACTTC | 15 | TRBJ2-7 | TRBV13 | once | TRBD1
CASGSTSGLTGELFF | TGTGCTAGTGGTTCGACTAGCGGCCTCACCGGGGAGCTGTTTTTT | 15 | TRBJ2-2 | TRBV12-5 | . | TRBD2
CASSQDNGETQYF | TGCGCCAGCAGCCAAGATAACGGAGAGACCCAGTACTTC | 13 | TRBJ2-5 | TRBV4-1 | . | .
CASSFLAGGPDTGELFF | TGTGCCAGCAGCTTCCTAGCGGGGGGGCCGGACACCGGGGAGCTGTTTTTT | 17 | TRBJ2-2 | TRBV4-2 | once | TRBD2
CASGRLTAPEKLFF | TGTGCCAGCGGACGGCTAACCGCTCCTGAAAAACTGTTTTTT | 14 | TRBJ1-4 | TRBV6-1 | . | .
CASSPTGLQPSPLHF | TGTGCCAGCAGCCCCACTGGACTTCAACCGTCACCCCTCCACTTT | 15 | TRBJ1-6 | TRBV13 | . | .
CASSGLAGGYVKETQYF | TGCGCCAGCAGCGGACTAGCGGGAGGGTACGTGAAGGAGACCCAGTACTTC | 17 | TRBJ2-5 | TRBV4-1 | . | TRBD2
CASSQGGGGYNEQFF | TGCGCCAGCAGCCAAGGGGGAGGGGGGTACAATGAGCAGTTCTTC | 15 | TRBJ2-1 | TRBV4-3 | . | .